This TCR beta chain was profiled in a study of cytomegalovirus exposure and HLA in healthy donors. PCR primers comprised 60 Vbeta and 13 Jbeta primers. In the study's own analysis: A later analysis tallied tens of millions of unique TCR beta chains, about 11 million of them shared. TCRdb's copy holds only in-frame clones and misses some; the assay was immunoSEQ multiplex PCR. The V and J calls and the clone size are those of that table, but D and trimming were determined from the DNA. Of around 190,000 clones in the sample, approximately 80% were seen once. Unmatched junction bases numbered 1, after V lost 6 bases and J lost 0 bases. The CDR3 spans 13 residues. Germline CDR1 and CDR2: GTSNPN and SVGIG (reference sequence).

The V and J genes are TRBV30 and TRBJ1-3, with 8 bases matching TRBD1. Sequencing was carried out using PBMCs. The source is a woman younger than 45 in good health and CMV-seropositive. CDR3 DNA: TGTGCCTGTGACAGGGGCTCTGGAAACACCATATATTTT. It translates to CACDRGSGNTIYF.